These 20 T cell receptor beta chains came from one sample sequenced in a study of long-term antiretroviral therapy in people with HIV. Samples were assayed with immunoSEQ v3.0 at survey level. Measured with immunoSEQ multiplex PCR; TCRdb has only the in-frame clones, and not every one. Of about 33,000 clones in the sample, 70% to 80% are singletons; the top ten hold under 8.5%. The sample was unsorted PBMCs, taken 2 years after starting antiretroviral therapy. All receptors derive from a woman aged 50 to 60 with HIV.

J is TRBJ2-5 and V is TRBV5-5, with D tentatively TRBD2 (6 bases). Germline assignment: CDR1 SGHKS and CDR2 YYEKEE (reference sequence). This CDR3 has 15 amino acids. The V gene lost 4 bases and the J gene lost 0 bases, with 13 bases spanning the gap. The CDR3: CASSPHWDYQETQYF. As DNA, the CDR3 is TGTGCCAGCAGCCCCCACTGGGACTACCAAGAGACCCAGTACTTC.

This clone has a handful of counts. The chain links TRBV9 to TRBJ2-7; unclear D gene. The germline V gene encodes CDR1 SGDLS and CDR2 YYNGEE. This CDR3 comprises 11 residues. V was trimmed by 4 bases and J by 5 bases, leaving 7 bases between them. CDR3 protein: CASSLDHEQYV. CDR3 DNA sequence: TGTGCCAGCAGCCTAGACCACGAGCAGTACGTC.

The chain links TRBV1 to TRBJ2-4; the listed D gene, TRBD1, was not tested against the DNA. TRBV1 is listed as a pseudogene. This CDR3 spans 17 amino acids. This chain's CDR3 is CTSSQVKTEVAKNIQYF. The CDR3 bases are TGCACCAGCAGCCAAGTTAAGACAGAAGTAGCCAAAAACATTCAGTACTTC.

The rearrangement uses TRBV5-5 and TRBJ2-1; unclear D gene. The CDR3 has 14 residues. V was clipped by 4 bases and J by 2 bases, with 10 bases between them. CDR1 and CDR2 (germline): SGHKS, YYEKEE (reference sequence). The DNA for the CDR3 is TGTGCCAGCAGCCTGGGCCCCGCCTACAATGAGCAGTTCTTC. It translates to CASSLGPAYNEQFF. Drawing the rest from reference TRBV5-5 and TRBJ2-1, the complete variable domain is DAGVTQSPTHLIKTRGQQVTLRCSPISGHKSVSWYQQVLGQGPQFIFQYYEKEERGRGNFPDRFSARQFPNYSSELNVNALLLGDSALYLCASSLGPAYNEQFFGPGTRLTVL.

The chain carries TRBV12-5 and TRBJ2-3; 11 nucleotides match TRBD2. This CDR3 spans 16 amino acids. The trim removed 6 bases at V and 1 base at J, leaving 6 bases unmatched. Germline assignment: CDR1 LGHNT and CDR2 FRNRAP. CDR3 amino acids: CASGPAGLAGTDTQYF. CDR3 nucleotides: TGTGCTAGTGGCCCCGCGGGACTAGCGGGCACAGATACGCAGTATTTT.

The chain joins TRBV6-1 to TRBJ2-1; D is perhaps TRBD1 or TRBD2 (5 bases each). Deletions cut 5 bases from V and 5 bases from J, with 16 bases between. The CDR3 length is 15 residues. Germline CDR1 is MNHNS and CDR2 is SASEGT. The CDR3 region has the DNA TGTGCCAGCAGTCCCCCCGGGACGCAGAACAATGAGCAGTTCTTC. Translated: CASSPPGTQNNEQFF.

This chain links TRBV30 with TRBJ2-5, with 9 bases fitting TRBD2. The length of the CDR3 is 14 residues. CDR1 is GTSNPN and CDR2 is SVGIG in the germline V gene (reference sequence). Trimming at V came to 1 base and at J to 5 bases, leaving 5 bases not matched to a gene. The CDR3 here is CAWSGAGGPETQYF. The CDR3 nucleotides read TGTGCCTGGAGTGGGGCGGGGGGGCCCGAGACCCAGTACTTC.

This sequence joins TRBV11-2 and TRBJ1-4, with 7 nucleotides matching TRBD1. The ends lost 5 bases at V and 5 bases at J; junction bases unmatched: 5. Looked up from germline, CDR1 is SGHAT and CDR2 is FQNNGV. The CDR3 spans 14 residues. CDR3 in amino acids: CASSPGTANEKLFF. The CDR3 DNA reads as TGTGCCAGCAGCCCCGGGACAGCAAATGAAAAACTGTTTTTT.

This chain connects TRBV5-5 to TRBJ2-1, with 9 nucleotides matching TRBD2. This CDR3 comprises 15 residues. After removal of 4 bases from V and 4 bases from J, the junction contained 6 bases not matched to a gene. Looked up from germline, CDR1 is SGHKS and CDR2 is YYEKEE (reference sequence). This CDR3 reads CASSPRLADYNEQFF. In DNA, the CDR3 is TGTGCCAGCAGCCCCCGACTAGCGGATTACAATGAGCAGTTCTTC.

The table lists this clone with a count of one. V is TRBV30 and J is TRBJ2-6; D uncertain. Per the germline V gene, CDR1 is GTSNPN and CDR2 is SVGIG (reference sequence). This CDR3 spans 14 amino acids. The V end was cut by 6 bases, the J end by 4 bases, with 13 bases between. This chain's CDR3 is CACSAVGGANVLTF. The CDR3 bases are TGTGCCTGTTCCGCGGTAGGGGGGGCCAACGTCCTGACTTTC.

This chain joins TRBV7-9 and TRBJ2-1; 7 bases line up with TRBD1. V dropped 5 bases and J dropped 2; count of bases not matched to a gene: 6. This CDR3 spans 15 amino acids. Germline V gene sequence: CDR1 SEHNR, CDR2 FQNEAQ (reference sequence). Here the CDR3 DNA reads TGTGCCAGCAGCCCAGCAGGGACAGCCTACAATGAGCAGTTCTTC. It translates to CASSPAGTAYNEQFF.

The chain recombines TRBV2 with TRBJ1-1, with a weak D call TRBD1 (5 bases). Trimming took off 5 bases at V and 8 bases at J, with 21 bases between the two ends. The CDR3 loop spans 15 amino acids. CDR1 is SNHLY, CDR2 FYNNEI, per germline. The CDR3 here is CASSNQHGGLAEAFF. CDR3 DNA sequence: TGTGCCAGCAGTAACCAACATGGGGGTTTAGCAGAAGCTTTCTTT.

The V gene is TRBV18, the J gene TRBJ2-7; possibly TRBD2 for D (6 bases). This CDR3 has 13 amino acids. V was pared by 2 bases and J by 7 bases, with 12 bases between. Germline CDR1 KGHSH, CDR2 LQKENI. The CDR3 region is CASSPNGGGEQYV. The CDR3 region has the DNA TGTGCCAGCTCACCAAACGGGGGTGGTGAGCAGTACGTC.

V is TRBV4-1 and J is TRBJ2-1; D tentatively reads TRBD1 or TRBD2 (6 bases each). CDR1 and CDR2 from the germline V gene are MGHRA and YSYEKL. The CDR3 contains 15 residues. V lost 3 bases to trimming and J lost 8 bases, with 17 bases between them. The CDR3 here is CASSHPFGGIDEQFF. Here the CDR3 DNA reads TGCGCCAGCAGCCATCCCTTCGGGGGCATCGATGAGCAGTTCTTC.

This clone was detected a few times. The CDR3 region is CASSRDYKSTDTQYF. CDR3 DNA sequence: TGTGCCAGCAGTAGGGACTACAAAAGCACAGATACGCAGTATTTT. V usage is TRBV28 and J usage is TRBJ2-3; TRBD2 agrees at 7 bases. There are 15 residues in the CDR3. V dropped 5 bases and J dropped 0; count of bases not matched to a gene: 5. Germline assignment: CDR1 MDHEN and CDR2 SYDVKM.

The genes are TRBV11-2 and TRBJ1-4; D remains unclear. Trimming pared 3 bases from V and 5 bases from J, leaving 4 bases between. The V gene's germline CDR1 is SGHAT and CDR2 FQNNGV. The CDR3 length is 12 residues. Here the CDR3 reads CASSFLNEKLFF. The CDR3 DNA is TGTGCCAGCAGCTTTTTAAATGAAAAACTGTTTTTT.

The rearrangement uses TRBV4-1 and TRBJ1-1, with D hard to call. Germline CDR1 reads MGHRA; CDR2 reads YSYEKL. This CDR3 is built from 16 residues. V was pared by 0 bases and J by 4 bases, with 15 bases between. The CDR3 is CASSQDASGYATEAFF. CDR3 in DNA: TGCGCCAGCAGCCAAGATGCCTCGGGTTACGCCACTGAAGCTTTCTTT.

J is TRBJ1-2 and V is TRBV7-8; no clear D. Trimming cost V 3 bases and J 8 bases, with 13 bases left between them. There are 13 residues in the CDR3. The germline CDR1 and CDR2 sequences are SGHVS and FQNEAQ. CDR3 sequence: CASSFRNRLGYTF. The CDR3 DNA reads as TGTGCCAGCAGCTTCAGGAACCGCTTGGGCTACACCTTC.

V gene TRBV11-2 combines with J gene TRBJ2-1; possibly TRBD1 for D (5 bases). The germline CDR1 and CDR2 sequences are SGHAT and FQNNGV. Trimming shortened V by 0 bases and J by 6 bases, and 12 bases separated the two germline ends. CDR3 size: 15 residues. CDR3 protein: CASSLESGALNEQFF. CDR3 DNA sequence: TGTGCCAGCAGCTTAGAGTCTGGGGCCCTCAATGAGCAGTTCTTC.

This clone has more than one count but fewer than ten. The chain carries TRBV7-3 and TRBJ1-1; D gene unclear. The CDR3 is made up of 13 amino acids. Germline V gene data show CDR1 as SGHTA and CDR2 as FQGTGA. V lost 3 bases and J lost 2, with 7 bases in between. CDR3 DNA sequence: TGTGCCAGCAGCTTTGCCCGAAACACTGAAGCTTTCTTT. Its translation: CASSFARNTEAFF.